These T cell receptor beta chains were read from a single sample in a study of OX40 agonist ivuxolimab in advanced cancers. Method: immunoSEQ multiplex PCR; TCRdb's copy keeps in-frame clones and lacks some. The sample has roughly 80,000 clones; about 86% are singletons. This material consisted of CD4+ or CD8+ T cells sorted from blood, taken in a trial of the OX40 agonist ivuxolimab. The receptors derive from an adult with an advanced solid tumor such as melanoma, head and neck, liver or kidney cancer. Each CDR3 is given with its conserved first and last residue. The D gene is left open where the match is weak. Only some rows state a clone size, as once, few, many or a class for expanded clones.

size: -; J: TRBJ1-5; V: TRBV19; D: TRBD1; CDR3: CASSIDFRGTGSHQPQHF
size: -; J: TRBJ1-2; V: TRBV6-5; D: TRBD1; CDR3: CASSRTGTGDYGYTF
size: -; J: TRBJ1-6; V: TRBV5-4; D: -; CDR3: CASSPTGGSPLHF
size: once; J: TRBJ2-7; V: TRBV6-5; D: TRBD2; CDR3: CASSYSGGGADEQYF
size: -; J: TRBJ1-6; V: TRBV7-9; D: -; CDR3: CASSSPSSYNSPLHF
size: many; J: TRBJ1-6; V: TRBV7-9; D: TRBD1; CDR3: CASSLGQGAGSPLHF
size: few; J: TRBJ1-2; V: TRBV20-1; D: -; CDR3: CSASRNYGYTF
size: -; J: TRBJ2-5; V: TRBV9; D: -; CDR3: CASSARDAVYQETQYF
size: -; J: TRBJ2-7; V: TRBV28; D: TRBD1; CDR3: CASSSPGQGNYEQYF
size: -; J: TRBJ2-3; V: TRBV2; D: -; CDR3: CASSRVGDPWGDTQYF
size: -; J: TRBJ2-3; V: TRBV7-9; D: -; CDR3: CASSFDRRGAHTQYF
size: -; J: TRBJ2-7; V: TRBV5-4; D: TRBD1; CDR3: CASSLDRDRGEQYF
size: -; J: TRBJ1-2; V: TRBV15; D: -; CDR3: CATSRDRGDGYTF
size: -; J: TRBJ2-1; V: TRBV6-5; D: -; CDR3: CASSFNPRESSPQFF
size: -; J: TRBJ2-1; V: TRBV11-2; D: TRBD2; CDR3: CASSLDFGGRGGVYNEQFF
size: -; J: TRBJ2-7; V: TRBV9; D: -; CDR3: CASSVGPSYEQYF
size: -; J: TRBJ1-4; V: TRBV5-5; D: TRBD1; CDR3: CASSLWWTGDEKLFF
size: -; J: TRBJ1-3; V: TRBV5-4; D: -; CDR3: CASSLDPFSGNTIYF
size: -; J: TRBJ2-7; V: TRBV5-1; D: -; CDR3: CASSTYRDEQYF
size: -; J: TRBJ1-5; V: TRBV21-1; D: -; CDR3: CASTRQAGCNQPQHF
size: -; J: TRBJ2-1; V: TRBV11-1; D: -; CDR3: CASSLVGKAGSYNEQFF
size: -; J: TRBJ2-1; V: TRBV19; D: TRBD2; CDR3: CASSKLAGNYNEQFF
size: -; J: TRBJ2-7; V: TRBV4-3; D: -; CDR3: CASSQDFFGGLNEQYF
size: -; J: TRBJ2-7; V: TRBV5-1; D: TRBD1; CDR3: CASSLGQDYEQYF